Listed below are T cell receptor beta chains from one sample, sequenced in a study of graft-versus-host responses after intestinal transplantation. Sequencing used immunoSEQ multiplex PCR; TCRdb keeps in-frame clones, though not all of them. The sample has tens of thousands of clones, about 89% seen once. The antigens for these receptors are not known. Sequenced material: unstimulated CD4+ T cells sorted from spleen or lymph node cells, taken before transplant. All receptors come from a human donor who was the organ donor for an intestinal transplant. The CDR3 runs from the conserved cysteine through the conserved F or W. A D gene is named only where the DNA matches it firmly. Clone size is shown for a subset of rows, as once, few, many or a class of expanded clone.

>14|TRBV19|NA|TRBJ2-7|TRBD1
CASSLSMGQKKQYF
TGTGCCAGTAGTTTAAGTATGGGACAGAAGAAACAGTACTTC
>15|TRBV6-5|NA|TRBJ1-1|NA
CASSLHGGMNTEAFF
TGTGCCAGCAGCCTACATGGGGGGATGAACACTGAAGCTTTCTTT
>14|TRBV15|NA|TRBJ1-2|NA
CATSRDGEADGYTF
TGTGCCACCAGCAGAGATGGGGAGGCGGATGGCTACACCTTC
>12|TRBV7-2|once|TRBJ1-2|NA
CASSLEARGYTF
TGTGCCAGCAGCTTGGAGGCACGTGGCTACACCTTC
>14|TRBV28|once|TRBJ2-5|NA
CASSTQVFQETQYF
TGTGCCAGCAGTACCCAGGTATTCCAAGAGACCCAGTACTTC
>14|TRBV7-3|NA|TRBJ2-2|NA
CASSLTGGPGELFF
TGTGCCAGCAGCTTGACAGGAGGCCCTGGGGAGCTGTTTTTT
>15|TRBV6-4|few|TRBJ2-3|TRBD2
CASSDSSGRPDTQYF
TGTGCCAGCAGTGACTCTAGCGGGAGGCCAGATACGCAGTATTTT
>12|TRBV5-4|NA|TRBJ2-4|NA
CASSFNRGIQYF
TGTGCCAGCAGCTTTAACCGCGGCATTCAGTACTTC
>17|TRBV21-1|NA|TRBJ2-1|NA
CASSNVRAGGPYNEQFF
TGTGCCAGCAGCAATGTTAGGGCGGGAGGGCCGTACAATGAGCAGTTCTTC
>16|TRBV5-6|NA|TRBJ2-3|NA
CASSFYSREGADTQYF
TGTGCCAGCAGCTTTTACTCCCGCGAAGGAGCAGATACGCAGTATTTT
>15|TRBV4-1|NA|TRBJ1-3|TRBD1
CASSQTGSLGNTIYF
TGCGCCAGCAGCCAGACAGGGTCCCTCGGAAACACCATATATTTT
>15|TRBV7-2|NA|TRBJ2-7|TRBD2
CASSFYISGTYEQYF
TGTGCCAGCAGCTTCTACATTAGCGGGACCTACGAGCAGTACTTC
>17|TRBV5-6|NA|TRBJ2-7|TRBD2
CASSRKVSGRSPYEQYF
TGTGCCAGCAGCCGAAAAGTTAGCGGGAGGTCCCCCTACGAGCAGTACTTC
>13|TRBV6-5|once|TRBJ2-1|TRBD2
CASKLAGANEQFF
TGTGCCAGCAAACTAGCGGGAGCCAATGAGCAGTTCTTC
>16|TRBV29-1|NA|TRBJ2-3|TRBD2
CSVEGPASGSTDTQYF
TGCAGCGTTGAAGGTCCAGCTAGCGGAAGCACAGATACGCAGTATTTT
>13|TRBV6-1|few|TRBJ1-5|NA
CATSFNSNQPQHF
TGTGCCACTTCCTTTAATAGCAATCAGCCCCAGCATTTT